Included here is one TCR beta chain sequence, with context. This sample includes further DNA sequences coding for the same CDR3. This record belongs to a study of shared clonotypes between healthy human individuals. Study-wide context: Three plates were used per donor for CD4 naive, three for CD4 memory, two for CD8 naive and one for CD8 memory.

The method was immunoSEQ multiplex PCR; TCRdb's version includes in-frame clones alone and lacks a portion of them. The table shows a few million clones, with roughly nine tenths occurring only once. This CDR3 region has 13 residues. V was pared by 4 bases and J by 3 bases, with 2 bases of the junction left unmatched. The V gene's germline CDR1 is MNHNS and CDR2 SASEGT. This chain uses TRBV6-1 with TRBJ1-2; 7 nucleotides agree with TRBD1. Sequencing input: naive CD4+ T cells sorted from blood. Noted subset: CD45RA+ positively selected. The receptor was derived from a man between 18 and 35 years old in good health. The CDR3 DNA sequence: TGTGCCAGCAGTGCGCAGGGGGACTATGGCTACACCTTC. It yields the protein CASSAQGDYGYTF.